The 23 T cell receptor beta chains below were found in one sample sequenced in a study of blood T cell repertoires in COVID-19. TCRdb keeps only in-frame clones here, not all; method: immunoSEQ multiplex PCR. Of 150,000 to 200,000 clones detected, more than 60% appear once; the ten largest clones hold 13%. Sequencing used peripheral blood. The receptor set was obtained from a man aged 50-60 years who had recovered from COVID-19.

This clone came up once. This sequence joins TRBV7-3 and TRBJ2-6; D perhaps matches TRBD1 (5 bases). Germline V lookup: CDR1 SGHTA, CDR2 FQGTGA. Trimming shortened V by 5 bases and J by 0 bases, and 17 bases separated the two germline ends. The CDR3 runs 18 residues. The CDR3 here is CASSRANPDSSGANVLTF. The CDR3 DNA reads TGTGCCAGCAGCCGAGCAAACCCCGACAGCTCTGGGGCCAACGTCCTGACTTTC.

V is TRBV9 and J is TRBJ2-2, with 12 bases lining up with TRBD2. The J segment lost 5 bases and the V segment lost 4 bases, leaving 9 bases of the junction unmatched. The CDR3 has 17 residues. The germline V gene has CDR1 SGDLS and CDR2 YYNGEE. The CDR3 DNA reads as TGTGCCAGCAGCACTCTAGCGGGAGGGCGATATACCGGGGAGCTGTTTTTT. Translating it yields CASSTLAGGRYTGELFF.

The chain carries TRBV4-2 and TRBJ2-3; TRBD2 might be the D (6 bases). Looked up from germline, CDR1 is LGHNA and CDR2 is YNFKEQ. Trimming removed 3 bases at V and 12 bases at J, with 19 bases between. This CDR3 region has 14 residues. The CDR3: CASSQSGTSRAQYF. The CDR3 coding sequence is TGTGCCAGCAGCCAGTCCGGGACTTCGCGAGCCCAGTATTTT.

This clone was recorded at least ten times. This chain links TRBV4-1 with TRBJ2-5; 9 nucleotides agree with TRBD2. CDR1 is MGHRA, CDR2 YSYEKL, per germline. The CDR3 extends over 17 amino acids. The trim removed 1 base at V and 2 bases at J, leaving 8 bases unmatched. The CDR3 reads CASSQVASREGQETQYF. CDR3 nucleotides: TGCGCCAGCAGCCAAGTGGCCTCGCGGGAGGGTCAAGAGACCCAGTACTTC.

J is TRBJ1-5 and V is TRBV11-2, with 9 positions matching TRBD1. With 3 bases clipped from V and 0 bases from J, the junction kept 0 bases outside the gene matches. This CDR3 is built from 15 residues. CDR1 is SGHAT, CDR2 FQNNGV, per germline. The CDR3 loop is CASSLGQGSNQPQHF. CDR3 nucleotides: TGTGCCAGCAGCTTGGGACAGGGTAGCAATCAGCCCCAGCATTTT.

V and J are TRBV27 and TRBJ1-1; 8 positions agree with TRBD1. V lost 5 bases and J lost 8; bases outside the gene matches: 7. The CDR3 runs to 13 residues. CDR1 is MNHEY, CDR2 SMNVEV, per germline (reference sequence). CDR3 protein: CASSRTRDREAFF. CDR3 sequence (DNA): TGTGCCAGCAGTAGAACCCGGGACAGGGAAGCTTTCTTT.

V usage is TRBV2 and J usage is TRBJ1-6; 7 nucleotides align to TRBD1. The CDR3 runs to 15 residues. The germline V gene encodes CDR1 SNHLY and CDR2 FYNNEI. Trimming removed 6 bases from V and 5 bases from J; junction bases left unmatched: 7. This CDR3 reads CASSRTGNHNSPLHF. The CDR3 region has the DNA TGTGCCAGCAGCCGGACAGGAAATCATAATTCACCCCTCCACTTT.

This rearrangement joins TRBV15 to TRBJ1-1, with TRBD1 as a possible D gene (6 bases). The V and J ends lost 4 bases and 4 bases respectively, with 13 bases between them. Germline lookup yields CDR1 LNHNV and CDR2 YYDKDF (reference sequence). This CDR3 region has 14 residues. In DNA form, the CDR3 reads TGTGCCACCAGCACCGGACAGCGTCGCACTGAAGCTTTCTTT. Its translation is CATSTGQRRTEAFF.

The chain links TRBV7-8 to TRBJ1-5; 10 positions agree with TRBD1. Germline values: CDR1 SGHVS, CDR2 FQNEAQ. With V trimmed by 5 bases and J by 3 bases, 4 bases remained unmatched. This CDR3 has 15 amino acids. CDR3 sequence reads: CASSKGTGDNQPQHF. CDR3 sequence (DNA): TGTGCCAGCAGCAAGGGGACAGGGGACAATCAGCCCCAGCATTTT. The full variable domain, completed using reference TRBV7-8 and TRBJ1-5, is GAGVSQSPRYKVAKRGQDVALRCDPISGHVSLFWYQQALGQGPEFLTYFQNEAQLDKSGLPSDRFFAERPEGSVSTLKIQRTQQEDSAVYLCASSKGTGDNQPQHFGDGTRLSIL.

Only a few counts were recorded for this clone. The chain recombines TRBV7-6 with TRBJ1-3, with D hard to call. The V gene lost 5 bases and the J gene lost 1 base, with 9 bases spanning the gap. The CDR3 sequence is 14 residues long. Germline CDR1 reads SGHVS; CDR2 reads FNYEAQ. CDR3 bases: TGTGCCAGCAGCCGAGGTCCTTCTGGAAACACCATATATTTT. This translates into CASSRGPSGNTIYF.

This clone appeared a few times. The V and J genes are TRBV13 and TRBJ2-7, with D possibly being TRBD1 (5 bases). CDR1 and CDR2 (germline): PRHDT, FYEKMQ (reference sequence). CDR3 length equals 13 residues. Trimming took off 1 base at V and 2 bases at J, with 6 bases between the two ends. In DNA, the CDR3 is TGTGCCAGCAGCTTAGTAGGGGCCTACGAGCAGTACTTC. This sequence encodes CASSLVGAYEQYF.

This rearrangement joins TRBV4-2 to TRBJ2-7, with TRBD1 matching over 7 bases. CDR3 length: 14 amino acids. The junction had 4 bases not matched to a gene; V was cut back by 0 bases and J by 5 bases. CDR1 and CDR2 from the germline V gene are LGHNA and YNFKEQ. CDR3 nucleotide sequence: TGTGCCAGCAGCCAAGACGATGGGACAGACGAGCAGTACTTC. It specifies CASSQDDGTDEQYF.

The CDR3 DNA is TGTGCCATCAGTGAGATAGGAGGGACTCAAGGGCAGACCCAGTACTTC. Translating gives CAISEIGGTQGQTQYF. J is TRBJ2-5 and V is TRBV10-3, with D maybe TRBD2 (6 bases). CDR1 ENHRY and CDR2 SYGVKD come from the germline V gene. The V end lost 2 bases, the J end lost 6 bases, and 19 bases lay between the germline ends. This CDR3 region has 16 residues.

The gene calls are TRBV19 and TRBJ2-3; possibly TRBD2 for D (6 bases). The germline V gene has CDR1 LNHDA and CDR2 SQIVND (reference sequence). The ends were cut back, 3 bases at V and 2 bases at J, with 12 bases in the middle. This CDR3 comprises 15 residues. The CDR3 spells CASSIRRGYTDTQYF. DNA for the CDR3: TGTGCCAGTAGTATTCGGAGGGGATACACAGATACGCAGTATTTT.

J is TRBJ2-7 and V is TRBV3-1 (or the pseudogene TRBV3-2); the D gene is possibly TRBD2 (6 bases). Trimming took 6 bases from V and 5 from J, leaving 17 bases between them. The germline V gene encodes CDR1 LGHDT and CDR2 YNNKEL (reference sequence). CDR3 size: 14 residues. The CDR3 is CASRHDGGSNEQYF. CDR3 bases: TGTGCCAGCAGGCATGACGGGGGTAGTAACGAGCAGTACTTC.

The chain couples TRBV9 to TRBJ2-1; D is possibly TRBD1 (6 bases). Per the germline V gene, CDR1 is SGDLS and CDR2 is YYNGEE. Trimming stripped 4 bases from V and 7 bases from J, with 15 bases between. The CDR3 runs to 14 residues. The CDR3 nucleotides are TGTGCCAGCAGCCCCTTAGGGACAATGAATGAGCAGTTCTTC. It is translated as CASSPLGTMNEQFF.

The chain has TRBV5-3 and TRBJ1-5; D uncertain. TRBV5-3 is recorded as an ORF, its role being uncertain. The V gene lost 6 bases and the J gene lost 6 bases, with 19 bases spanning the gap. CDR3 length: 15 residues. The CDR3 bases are TGTGCCAGAAAATCCCTAAGACTCAGTAGTCAGCCCCAGCATTTT. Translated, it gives CARKSLRLSSQPQHF.

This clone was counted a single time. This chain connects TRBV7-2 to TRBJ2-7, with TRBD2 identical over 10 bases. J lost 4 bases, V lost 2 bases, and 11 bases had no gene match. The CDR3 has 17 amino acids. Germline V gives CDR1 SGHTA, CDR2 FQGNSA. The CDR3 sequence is CASSLRSLAGPNYEQYF. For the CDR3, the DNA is TGTGCCAGCAGCTTACGGTCACTAGCGGGACCGAATTACGAGCAGTACTTC.

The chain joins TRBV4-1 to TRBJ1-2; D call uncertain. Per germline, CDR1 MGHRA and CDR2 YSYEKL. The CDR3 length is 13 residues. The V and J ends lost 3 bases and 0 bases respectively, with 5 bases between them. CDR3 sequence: CASSHQANYGYTF. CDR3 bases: TGCGCCAGCAGCCATCAGGCTAACTATGGCTACACCTTC.

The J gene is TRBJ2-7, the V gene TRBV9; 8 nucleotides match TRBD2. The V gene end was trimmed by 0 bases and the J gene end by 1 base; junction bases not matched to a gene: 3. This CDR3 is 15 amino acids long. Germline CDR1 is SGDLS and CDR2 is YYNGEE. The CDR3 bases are TGTGCCAGCAGCGTAGCAGCGGGAGTTTCCTACGAGCAGTACTTC. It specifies CASSVAAGVSYEQYF.

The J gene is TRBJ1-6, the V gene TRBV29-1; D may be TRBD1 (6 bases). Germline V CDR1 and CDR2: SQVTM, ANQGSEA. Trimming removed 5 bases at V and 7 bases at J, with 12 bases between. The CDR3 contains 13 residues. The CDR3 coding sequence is TGCAGCGTTTCGCAGGGGACCAATTCACCCCTCCACTTT. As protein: CSVSQGTNSPLHF.

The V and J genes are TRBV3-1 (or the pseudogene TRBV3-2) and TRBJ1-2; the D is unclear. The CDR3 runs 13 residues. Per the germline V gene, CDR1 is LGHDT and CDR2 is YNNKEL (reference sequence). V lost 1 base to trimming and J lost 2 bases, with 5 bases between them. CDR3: CASSQGGNYGYTF. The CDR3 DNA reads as TGTGCCAGCAGCCAAGGAGGGAACTATGGCTACACCTTC.

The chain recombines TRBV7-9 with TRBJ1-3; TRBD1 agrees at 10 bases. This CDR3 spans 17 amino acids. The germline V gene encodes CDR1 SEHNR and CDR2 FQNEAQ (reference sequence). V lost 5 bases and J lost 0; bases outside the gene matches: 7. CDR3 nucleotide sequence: TGTGCCAGCAGCCCAGGACAGGGGGTGAGCTCTGGAAACACCATATATTTT. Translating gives CASSPGQGVSSGNTIYF.